This T cell receptor beta chain was found in a study of blood T cells in healthy people across ages. Study-wide results and caveats: Older individuals had lower TCR beta diversity per million T cells (the decline was roughly linear).

The CDR3 has 15 residues. Germline trimming cut 5 bases from V and 2 bases from J; bases unmatched to any gene: 9. Looked up from germline, CDR1 is SGHTA and CDR2 is FQGNSA. Donors were systemically healthy Caucasian individuals from Russia aged about 6 to 90 years. The sample, 7.5 to 10 milliliters of peripheral blood, was drawn from each donor. A J-beta primer mix and a sample-barcoded 5' primer were used in a second PCR of about 7 to 12 cycles. At least 3 million CDR3-containing paired-end reads were obtained per sample. Via MiXCR, TCRdb re-called the 5' RACE reads, giving one row per CDR3 protein. The sample shows over 600,000 distinct CDR3 sequences, just over 55% of them seen only once. This clonotype was seen more than once but under ten times. Its target is not known.

V gene TRBV7-2 combines with J gene TRBJ2-7; 7 positions agree with TRBD2. This TCR was sampled from a man aged 40-55 years in good health. What was sequenced was blood. CDR3 sequence: CASSPRGVSPYEQYF. As DNA, the CDR3 is TGTGCCAGCAGCCCCCGGGGGGTCTCTCCCTACGAGCAGTACTTC. Looking up the rest from reference TRBV7-2 and TRBJ2-7 gives the full variable domain: GAGVSQSPSNKVTEKGKDVELRCDPISGHTALYWYRQSLGQGLEFLIYFQGNSAPDKSGLPSDRFSAERTGGSVSTLTIQRTQQEDSAVYLCASSPRGVSPYEQYFGPGTRLTVT.